The 13 T cell receptor beta chains listed next were all sequenced from one sample in a study of memory CD4+ T cells and cytomegalovirus serostatus. The sort gate was single viable CD3+CD4+CD8-CD45RO+ cells for memory CD4+ T cells. The repertoire was sequenced with immunoSEQ multiplex PCR; TCRdb's copy has only in-frame clones and lacks some. The data hold about 73,000 clones, with 78% observed a single time. Sequenced material: memory CD4+ T cells from blood. These TCRs come from an adult in good health and CMV-seropositive.

The V and J genes are TRBV9 and TRBJ1-3; D is ambiguous. Trimming stripped 4 bases from V and 4 bases from J, with 12 bases between. Germline V lookup: CDR1 SGDLS, CDR2 YYNGEE. The CDR3 totals 14 residues. CDR3 DNA sequence: TGTGCCAGCAGCCCCCAGTTGGCCGGAAACACCATATATTTT. Residues: CASSPQLAGNTIYF. Based on the CDR3 plus reference TRBV9 and TRBJ1-3, the full variable domain is DSGVTQTPKHLITATGQRVTLRCSPRSGDLSVYWYQQSLDQGLQFLIQYYNGEERAKGNILERFSAQQFPDLHSELNLSSLELGDSALYFCASSPQLAGNTIYFGEGSWLTVV.

V is TRBV11-2 and J is TRBJ1-3; D unresolved. The V and J ends lost 8 bases and 4 bases respectively, with 21 bases between them. Germline-derived CDR1 and CDR2 are SGHAT and FQNNGV. The CDR3 covers 16 residues. The CDR3 nucleotides read TGTGCCAGCTCCAACGGGCGGTTTGGGAAAGGAAACACCATATATTTT. Translation: CASSNGRFGKGNTIYF. Combining the CDR3 with reference TRBV11-2 and TRBJ1-3 gives the whole variable domain EAGVAQSPRYKIIEKRQSVAFWCNPISGHATLYWYQQILGQGPKLLIQFQNNGVVDDSQLPKDRFSAERLKGVDSTLKIQPAKLEDSAVYLCASSNGRFGKGNTIYFGEGSWLTVV.

The chain joins TRBV10-3 to TRBJ1-1; TRBD1 aligns across 8 bases. V was clipped by 3 bases and J by 1 base; unmatched bases: 7. The CDR3 is 16 amino acids. Germline V gives CDR1 ENHRY, CDR2 SYGVKD. The CDR3 nucleotides read TGTGCCATCAGTGAATCCAGGGGGCAGGGGAACACTGAAGCTTTCTTT. This gives the protein CAISESRGQGNTEAFF.

This clone was seen a handful of times. Other DNA sequences from this sample encode an identical CDR3 as well. This chain joins TRBV7-9 and TRBJ1-4, with 9 bases matching TRBD1. The CDR3 loop spans 16 amino acids. CDR1 is SEHNR, CDR2 FQNEAQ, per germline (reference sequence). J lost 4 bases, V lost 4 bases, and 7 bases had no gene match. The CDR3 DNA reads TGTGCCAGCAGCTCCACCCCGGGACAGGGTAATGAAAAACTGTTTTTT. This encodes CASSSTPGQGNEKLFF.

The chain couples TRBV30 to TRBJ1-4, with D maybe TRBD1 (5 bases). CDR3 length equals 13 residues. Germline CDR1 GTSNPN, CDR2 SVGIG (reference sequence). The V end lost 3 bases, the J end lost 8 bases, and 13 bases lay between the germline ends. The CDR3 here is CAWRGRGNEKLFF. Written as DNA, the CDR3 is TGTGCCTGGAGGGGGCGGGGAAACGAAAAACTGTTTTTT. Together with reference TRBV30 and TRBJ1-4, the CDR3 gives the full variable domain: SQTIHQWPATLVQPVGSPLSLECTVEGTSNPNLYWYRQAAGRGLQLLFYSVGIGQISSEVPQNLSASRPQDRQFILSSKKLLLSDSGFYLCAWRGRGNEKLFFGSGTQLSVL.

This rearrangement joins TRBV28 to TRBJ1-5; D is possibly TRBD1 (5 bases). Germline lookup yields CDR1 MDHEN and CDR2 SYDVKM. CDR3 length: 17 residues. Trimming removed 2 bases at V and 7 bases at J, with 21 bases between. In nucleotides, the CDR3 is TGTGCCAGCAGTTTACTTACCTCAGGGCGTAGCGGGCAGCCCCAGCATTTT. Protein sequence: CASSLLTSGRSGQPQHF.

The chain employs TRBV7-2 and TRBJ2-3; 7 bases are shared with TRBD1. Germline V gene data show CDR1 as SGHTA and CDR2 as FQGNSA. Trimming took 1 base from V and 4 from J; bases not matched to a gene: 2. The CDR3 extends over 14 amino acids. The CDR3 region has the DNA TGTGCCAGCAGCTTAGACAGGGGATCAGATACGCAGTATTTT. Protein product: CASSLDRGSDTQYF.

A single count supports this clone. This chain connects TRBV11-2 to TRBJ2-7; 12 positions match TRBD2. CDR1 is SGHAT and CDR2 is FQNNGV in the germline V gene. V gave up 0 bases and J gave up 6 bases; unmatched junction bases: 0. This CDR3 spans 14 amino acids. The DNA for the CDR3 is TGTGCCAGCAGCTTAGAACTAGCGGGGGGCGAGCAGTACTTC. As protein: CASSLELAGGEQYF.

The chain links TRBV2 to TRBJ1-5, with unresolved D. The CDR3 runs 13 residues. Trimming took 3 bases from V and 5 from J, leaving 8 bases between them. Germline loops: CDR1 SNHLY, CDR2 FYNNEI. The CDR3 nucleotides are TGTGCCAGCAGTGAGGCATACTATCAGCCCCAGCATTTT. It is translated as CASSEAYYQPQHF.

The chain combines TRBV6-5 with TRBJ1-2; D remains unclear. Per germline, CDR1 MNHEY and CDR2 SVGAGI. The CDR3 extends over 14 amino acids. V lost 4 bases and J 4 bases, leaving 13 bases between the germline ends. The CDR3 coding sequence is TGTGCCAGCAGTTTAGCGTACGGGATCTATGGCTACACCTTC. Encoded protein: CASSLAYGIYGYTF.

The chain has TRBV28 and TRBJ1-6, with D possibly matching TRBD1 (6 bases). Trimming removed 4 bases at V and 0 bases at J, with 13 bases between. The V gene's germline CDR1 is MDHEN and CDR2 SYDVKM. The CDR3 runs 17 residues. This CDR3 is CASSYLDRNSYNSPLHF. In DNA form, the CDR3 reads TGTGCCAGCAGTTACCTAGACAGGAACTCCTATAATTCACCCCTCCACTTT.

V is TRBV5-1 and J is TRBJ1-6, with D hard to call. V dropped 3 bases and J dropped 0 bases, with 7 bases sitting between them. Germline-derived CDR1 and CDR2 are SGHRS and YFSETQ. The CDR3 covers 15 residues. In nucleotides, the CDR3 is TGCGCCAGCAGCTCCACGAGCTCCTATAATTCACCCCTCCACTTT. This encodes CASSSTSSYNSPLHF.

The chain combines TRBV7-9 with TRBJ2-7; unclear D gene. Between the trimmed V and J ends, which lost 3 bases and 3 bases, there was a span of 15 bases. The CDR3 is 15 residues long. The germline V gene encodes CDR1 SEHNR and CDR2 FQNEAQ (reference sequence). CDR3 protein: CASSLGDFPDYEQYV. In DNA, the CDR3 is TGTGCCAGCAGCTTGGGCGACTTCCCCGACTACGAGCAGTACGTC.